These 11 T cell receptor beta chains share one sample of origin, sequenced in a study of T cell responses to AZD1222 COVID-19 vaccine. Clones were sequenced by immunoSEQ multiplex PCR, and TCRdb holds only the in-frame ones, with some missing. The table includes 160,000 or so clones, about nine tenths detected once. Source: peripheral blood, taken on day 0 of AZD1222 vaccination. All receptors derive from an adult in good health.

The chain joins TRBV14 to TRBJ2-2; 7 nucleotides align to TRBD1. CDR1 is SGHDN, CDR2 FVKESK, per germline. The CDR3 extends over 15 amino acids. V was clipped by 1 base and J by 7 bases; unmatched bases: 6. This CDR3 reads CASSQVRGHGGELFF. The DNA for the CDR3 is TGTGCCAGCAGCCAAGTTAGGGGGCACGGCGGGGAGCTGTTTTTT.

Here the CDR3 DNA reads TGTGCCAGCAGCTCGACAGGGGTTAATTCACCCCTCCACTTT. Its protein product is CASSSTGVNSPLHF. This chain joins TRBV5-4 and TRBJ1-6, with TRBD1 identical over 8 bases. CDR3 length: 14 residues. Germline V gene lookup returns CDR1 SGHNT and CDR2 YYREEE (reference sequence). The V and J ends lost 3 bases and 6 bases, in that order; junction bases with no gene match: 2.

CDR3: CASSVSSLTVADTQYF. The DNA of the CDR3 is TGTGCCAGCAGCGTAAGCTCGCTCACCGTCGCAGATACGCAGTATTTT. V is TRBV9 and J is TRBJ2-3; D call uncertain. V lost 1 base, J lost 4 bases, and 16 bases lay in between. This CDR3 spans 16 amino acids. Germline assignment: CDR1 SGDLS and CDR2 YYNGEE.

The rearrangement joins TRBV5-8 to TRBJ1-1, with TRBD1 matching over 9 bases. J lost 0 bases, V lost 3 bases, and 3 bases had no gene match. Germline V lookup: CDR1 SGHTS, CDR2 YDEGEE. The CDR3 totals 15 residues. CDR3 loop: CASSYGQGLNTEAFF. CDR3 coding DNA: TGTGCCAGCAGCTATGGACAGGGGTTGAACACTGAAGCTTTCTTT.

The gene calls are TRBV18 and TRBJ1-1, with 7 bases identical to TRBD1. The CDR3 contains 16 residues. Germline trimming cut 1 base from V and 4 bases from J; bases unmatched to any gene: 9. Germline-derived CDR1 and CDR2 are KGHSH and LQKENI. The CDR3 nucleotides are TGTGCCAGCTCACCACAGCGAGGGGGCGGTAGCACTGAAGCTTTCTTT. Protein product: CASSPQRGGGSTEAFF.

The J gene is TRBJ1-5, the V gene TRBV19, with D possibly being TRBD1 (5 bases). There are 14 residues in the CDR3. The germline CDR1 and CDR2 sequences are LNHDA and SQIVND (reference sequence). V lost 4 bases and J 1 base, leaving 8 bases between the germline ends. The CDR3, as DNA: TGTGCCAGTAGTAGGGGCCAGAGCAATCAGCCCCAGCATTTT. The encoded protein is CASSRGQSNQPQHF.

V and J are TRBV18 and TRBJ2-5; D unresolved. Trimming cost V 2 bases and J 4 bases, with 11 bases left between them. In germline, CDR1 is KGHSH, CDR2 LQKENI. This CDR3 comprises 14 residues. The CDR3 region is CASSPKRIGETQYF. The CDR3 DNA reads TGTGCCAGCTCACCAAAACGGATAGGAGAGACCCAGTACTTC.

Worth noting for this clone: The sample contains more than one DNA sequence encoding this CDR3. This chain links TRBV6-5 with TRBJ1-1; D remains ambiguous. Germline V lookup: CDR1 MNHEY, CDR2 SVGAGI. V gave up 5 bases and J gave up 2 bases, with 6 bases separating them. The length of the CDR3 is 12 residues. CDR3 sequence (DNA): TGTGCCAGCAGTAGGAGTAACACTGAAGCTTTCTTT. It codes for CASSRSNTEAFF.

V and J are TRBV7-3 and TRBJ2-3, with D possibly TRBD2 on 5 matching bases. The CDR3 covers 14 residues. Germline lookup yields CDR1 SGHTA and CDR2 FQGTGA. Between the trimmed V and J ends, which lost 4 bases and 3 bases, there was a span of 11 bases. The CDR3 DNA sequence: TGTGCCAGCAGCTCGTACGGGGTAACAGATACGCAGTATTTT. It translates to CASSSYGVTDTQYF. The full variable domain, in which reference TRBV7-3 and TRBJ2-3 provide the parts outside the CDR3, is GAGVSQTPSNKVTEKGKYVELRCDPISGHTALYWYRQSLGQGPEFLIYFQGTGAADDSGLPNDRFFAVRPEGSVSTLKIQRTERGDSAVYLCASSSYGVTDTQYFGPGTRLTVL.

V gene TRBV27 combines with J gene TRBJ2-3, with D perhaps TRBD1 (5 bases). CDR3 length equals 14 residues. The germline V gene encodes CDR1 MNHEY and CDR2 SMNVEV (reference sequence). Trimming removed 3 bases from V and 2 bases from J, with 9 bases in between. CDR3 coding DNA: TGTGCCAGCAGTTTTGTAGGGGCCACAGATACGCAGTATTTT. Amino acids: CASSFVGATDTQYF.

The genes are TRBV27 and TRBJ2-7, with 7 bases aligning to TRBD1. V trimming: 4 bases; J trimming: 0 bases; junction bases outside the gene matches: 3. Per germline, CDR1 MNHEY and CDR2 SMNVEV (reference sequence). This CDR3 spans 14 amino acids. The CDR3 is CASSSRTGSYEQYF. The CDR3 coding sequence is TGTGCCAGCAGTTCCCGGACAGGCTCCTACGAGCAGTACTTC.